Following are 12 T cell receptor beta chains from one sample sequenced in a study of CD8 T cells in Susac syndrome. Random hexamers primed reverse transcription of about 0.5 to 1 ug RNA. MiXCR was run by TCRdb on the immunoSEQ multiplex PCR reads, yielding one entry per CDR3 protein. The repertoire holds about 100,000 distinct CDR3 sequences, with around 96% as singletons. Sequenced material: CD8+ T cells from PBMCs. Source of these receptors: a human donor with Susac syndrome.

The chain employs TRBV3-1 and TRBJ1-6; D unresolved. The length of the CDR3 is 12 residues. Trimming pared 0 bases from V and 13 bases from J, leaving 7 bases between. The germline CDR1 and CDR2 sequences are LGHDT and YNNKEL (reference sequence). CDR3 bases: TGTGCCAGCAGCCAAGACTCCGGGCCCCTCCACTTT. It codes for CASSQDSGPLHF.

The chain recombines TRBV15 with TRBJ2-1; TRBD1 matches at 7 bases. CDR3 length equals 15 residues. V lost 1 base and J lost 8; bases outside the gene matches: 8. Germline CDR1 reads LNHNV; CDR2 reads YYDKDF (reference sequence). The DNA for the CDR3 is TGTGCCACCAGCAGAGGCCAGGGGGTAGGAGATGAGCAGTTCTTC. Protein product: CATSRGQGVGDEQFF.

This chain connects TRBV20-1 to TRBJ2-7; tentatively, D is TRBD2 (6 bases). This CDR3 has 10 amino acids. Trimming took 6 bases from V and 12 from J, leaving 15 bases between them. Germline V gene sequence: CDR1 DFQATT, CDR2 SNEGSKA (reference sequence). The CDR3 loop is CSAPRGMGYF. The CDR3 DNA follows: TGCAGTGCCCCTCGCGGGATGGGGTACTTC.

The chain is built from TRBV3-1 and TRBJ1-1, with D possibly matching TRBD1 (6 bases). Germline assignment: CDR1 LGHDT and CDR2 YNNKEL (reference sequence). CDR3 length: 19 amino acids. V lost 0 bases, J lost 4 bases, and 24 bases lay in between. The CDR3 bases are TGTGCCAGCAGCCAAGATTGGGTCCAGGGGCCCTCGAGGGGCACTGAAGCTTTCTTT. Translated: CASSQDWVQGPSRGTEAFF.

This chain joins TRBV9 and TRBJ1-2; 10 nucleotides match TRBD1. The V gene's germline CDR1 is SGDLS and CDR2 YYNGEE. CDR3 length: 15 residues. J lost 4 bases, V lost 2 bases, and 5 bases had no gene match. In nucleotides, the CDR3 is TGTGCCAGCAGCGTTGACAGGGGGCGAGCCTATGGCTACACCTTC. Residues: CASSVDRGRAYGYTF.

The chain employs TRBV29-1 and TRBJ2-2; 7 bases are shared with TRBD2. This CDR3 region has 14 residues. With V trimmed by 0 bases and J by 6 bases, 4 bases remained unmatched. CDR1 is SQVTM, CDR2 ANQGSEA, per germline. CDR3 region: CSVEDQTSPGELFF. The CDR3 nucleotides read TGCAGCGTTGAAGATCAGACTAGCCCCGGGGAGCTGTTTTTT.

V is TRBV4-2 and J is TRBJ2-5, with D maybe TRBD2 (5 bases). Trimming took 1 base from V and 0 from J, leaving 6 bases between them. In germline, CDR1 is LGHNA, CDR2 YNFKEQ. The CDR3 runs to 14 residues. This chain's CDR3 is CASSQVGDQETQYF. Here the CDR3 DNA reads TGTGCCAGCAGCCAAGTGGGAGACCAAGAGACCCAGTACTTC.

V is TRBV29-1 and J is TRBJ2-7; D may be TRBD2 (6 bases). Germline values: CDR1 SQVTM, CDR2 ANQGSEA. CDR3 length: 14 amino acids. V dropped 5 bases and J dropped 6 bases, with 20 bases sitting between them. The CDR3 here is CSVTPLGGKGEQYF. The CDR3 DNA follows: TGCAGCGTTACCCCCCTTGGGGGGAAGGGCGAGCAGTACTTC.

The chain recombines TRBV29-1 with TRBJ2-3; no definite D call. V was pared by 3 bases and J by 1 base, with 5 bases between. The germline CDR1 and CDR2 sequences are SQVTM and ANQGSEA. The length of the CDR3 is 12 residues. The chain's CDR3 is CSVDQGTDTQYF. CDR3 coding DNA: TGCAGCGTTGATCAGGGCACAGATACGCAGTATTTT.

The chain is built from TRBV12-3 or TRBV12-4 and TRBJ2-7; D not certain. The CDR3 loop spans 14 amino acids. Trimming removed 4 bases from V and 5 bases from J, with 15 bases in between. This chain's CDR3 is CASSSRVTLHEQYF. The CDR3 bases are TGTGCCAGCAGTTCAAGGGTCACCCTGCACGAGCAGTACTTC.

The J gene is TRBJ2-7, the V gene TRBV28; TRBD2 is a possible D gene (5 bases). Germline assignment: CDR1 MDHEN and CDR2 SYDVKM. The CDR3 has 13 amino acids. Trimming took 2 bases from V and 7 from J, leaving 12 bases between them. The CDR3 coding sequence is TGTGCCAGCAGTTTACTAGGAGGCTGGGAGCAGTACTTC. Protein: CASSLLGGWEQYF.

The chain recombines TRBV4-1 with TRBJ1-4; no clear D gene. V was clipped by 0 bases and J by 5 bases, with 4 bases between them. CDR3 length: 13 amino acids. CDR1 and CDR2 from the germline V gene are MGHRA and YSYEKL. CDR3 loop: CASSQERNEKLFF. The CDR3 DNA sequence: TGCGCCAGCAGCCAAGAACGAAATGAAAAACTGTTTTTT.